In its sample, the clone carrying this T cell receptor (beta chain) was seen a few times. The target antigen is unknown. The data derive from a study of T cell repertoires in cytomegalovirus infection. Overall study: Indications came from public TCR beta signatures; they pointed to CMV infection and to a matching HLA type.

Study findings and constraints: Carriers of CMV plus the relevant HLA were identified by cumulative public TCR beta family frequency. HLA-C-restricted TCR beta clonotypes specific for CMV led the ex vivo response.

TCRdb re-analysed the reads in MiXCR, keeping a single row per CDR3 protein. Here the sample spans nearly 650,000 distinct CDR3 sequences, roughly a quarter being singletons. Trimming shortened V by 2 bases and J by 3 bases, and 8 bases separated the two germline ends. The CDR3 has 14 amino acids. Germline V lookup: CDR1 SGHAT, CDR2 FQNNGV. The sample taken for sequencing was CD8+ T cells from PBMCs. This clonotype originated in a human donor in good health (CMV status not recorded). Some clones in this sample may be carry-over from other donors' samples. The chain couples TRBV11-2 to TRBJ2-1; D might be TRBD1 (6 bases). CDR3 DNA: TGTGCCAGCAGCTTAAACAGGGACTACAATGAGCAGTTCTTC. This gives the protein CASSLNRDYNEQFF.